Described below is a single TCR beta chain sequence and its context. This record belongs to a study of beta chain features in type 1 diabetes. In the study overall: Similarity in age, gender and cell yields was seen between patients and healthy donors.

The authors reverse transcribed all of the isolated RNA, so sequencing captured expressed TCRB transcripts. Measured with immunoSEQ multiplex PCR; TCRdb has only the in-frame clones, and not every one. This sample has around 500,000 clones, with about an eighth found just once. The receptor was derived from a woman younger than 30 in good health. Sequencing was done on a sample of naive CD4+ T cells from blood.

CDR3 in amino acids: CASSQEGSSRTDTQYF. The DNA for the CDR3 is TGCGCCAGCAGCCAAGAGGGATCCTCTAGGACAGATACGCAGTATTTT. The chain joins TRBV4-3 to TRBJ2-3; D gene uncertain. V lost 0 bases and J 3 bases, leaving 13 bases between the germline ends. The CDR3 runs 16 residues. Looked up from germline, CDR1 is LGHNA and CDR2 is YSLEER.